Listed below are T cell receptor beta chains from one sample, sequenced in a study of cytomegalovirus exposure and HLA in healthy donors. Some clones are missing from TCRdb's copy, which holds only in-frame ones; the method was immunoSEQ multiplex PCR. The table has approximately 160,000 clones, about 63% seen once. Sample: PBMCs. Receptors were obtained from a woman aged 40 to 50 in good health and CMV-seropositive. CDR3s include the opening cysteine and the closing phenylalanine or tryptophan. The D gene is left open where the match is weak. Size tells how often a clone was seen (once, few, many) or the class of an expanded clone, and some rows leave it out.

>once|TRBJ1-1|NA|TRBV19
CASSRQGREAFF
TGTGCCAGTAGCCGGCAGGGTAGAGAAGCTTTCTTT
>NA|TRBJ2-1|TRBD2|TRBV7-3
CASSQGLAGGRQFF
TGTGCCAGCAGCCAAGGACTAGCGGGGGGGCGGCAGTTCTTC
>NA|TRBJ1-2|NA|TRBV28
CASSPGGNYGYTF
TGTGCCAGCAGCCCCGGGGGGAACTATGGCTACACCTTC
>NA|TRBJ1-3|NA|TRBV19
CASTSFGGAGNTIYF
TGTGCCAGTACCTCGTTCGGTGGAGCTGGAAACACCATATATTTT
>NA|TRBJ1-5|NA|TRBV28
CASSLGGGRAFFNQLQHF
TGTGCCAGCAGTTTAGGCGGGGGCAGGGCCTTCTTCAATCAGCTCCAGCATTTT
>NA|TRBJ2-2|TRBD2|TRBV4-3
CASSQEALGLAANTGELFF
TGCGCCAGCAGCCAAGAGGCGTTGGGACTAGCGGCAAACACCGGGGAGCTGTTTTTT
>NA|TRBJ1-1|NA|TRBV5-1
CASSYYRLADTEAFF
TGCGCCAGCAGCTACTACCGTCTCGCGGACACTGAAGCTTTCTTT
>NA|TRBJ2-5|TRBD1|TRBV7-9
CSSSLAPGQGDETQYF
TGTTCCAGCAGCTTAGCCCCCGGACAGGGGGACGAGACCCAGTACTTC
>NA|TRBJ1-1|TRBD1|TRBV7-2
CASSQDRGQVEAFF
TGTGCCAGCAGCCAGGACAGGGGGCAAGTTGAAGCTTTCTTT
>NA|TRBJ2-3|TRBD1|TRBV5-4
CASSGGQGSADTQYF
TGTGCCAGCAGCGGAGGACAGGGGTCGGCAGATACGCAGTATTTT
>NA|TRBJ1-2|NA|TRBV2
CASSGQEYGCTF
TGTGCCAGCAGTGGCCAGGAATATGGCTGCACCTTC
>NA|TRBJ1-4|NA|TRBV19
CASSIRPGLSNEKLFF
TGTGCCAGTAGTATTCGCCCGGGACTAAGTAATGAAAAACTGTTTTTT
>NA|TRBJ1-1|NA|TRBV5-1
CASSTDLSNTEAFF
TGCGCCAGCAGCACGGACTTATCGAACACTGAAGCTTTCTTT
>NA|TRBJ2-1|NA|TRBV7-8
CASSLFGMGARNEQFF
TGTGCCAGCAGCTTATTCGGCATGGGGGCGAGGAATGAGCAGTTCTTC
>few|TRBJ2-7|NA|TRBV9
CASSPGQTYEQYF
TGTGCCAGCAGTCCGGGACAAACCTACGAGCAGTACTTC
>once|TRBJ2-3|NA|TRBV7-9
CSSSSTPDTQYF
TGTTCCAGCAGCTCGACACCAGATACGCAGTATTTT
>NA|TRBJ2-3|NA|TRBV28
CASSSPGQGTDTQYF
TGTGCCAGCAGTTCCCCGGGACAAGGCACAGATACGCAGTATTTT
>NA|TRBJ2-3|NA|TRBV2
CASSAAYGTDTQYF
TGTGCCAGCTCTGCGGCCTATGGCACAGATACGCAGTATTTT
>few|TRBJ1-2|NA|TRBV7-2
CASSLVAGRGYTF
TGTGCCAGCAGCTTAGTGGCGGGTCGGGGCTACACCTTC
>NA|TRBJ1-2|NA|TRBV5-4
CASSLPTGDNYGYTF
TGTGCCAGCAGCCTTCCGACAGGCGATAACTATGGCTACACCTTC
>NA|TRBJ2-3|TRBD2|TRBV18
CASSPLLALSAGGTDTQYF
TGTGCCAGCTCACCACTCCTCGCCTTGTCGGCGGGGGGCACAGATACGCAGTATTTT
>NA|TRBJ2-6|NA|TRBV5-4
CASSGQLSPSGANVLTF
TGTGCCAGCAGCGGCCAATTGTCCCCCTCTGGGGCCAACGTCCTGACTTTC
>NA|TRBJ2-5|TRBD1|TRBV25-1
CASRTGTGWETQYF
TGTGCCAGCAGAACCGGGACAGGGTGGGAGACCCAGTACTTC
>NA|TRBJ2-1|TRBD1|TRBV28
CASSPGQGRNEQFF
TGTGCCAGCAGTCCGGGACAGGGTAGGAATGAGCAGTTCTTC
>few|TRBJ1-1|TRBD1|TRBV7-9
CASSPNTGVVEAFF
TGTGCCAGCAGCCCTAACACAGGGGTGGTTGAAGCTTTCTTT
>NA|TRBJ1-1|NA|TRBV5-1
CASSPALTEKAFF
TGCGCCAGCAGCCCTGCCTTGACAGAGAAAGCTTTCTTT
>NA|TRBJ1-5|NA|TRBV29-1
CSVVPADSNQPQHF
TGCAGCGTTGTACCCGCAGATAGCAATCAGCCCCAGCATTTT
>NA|TRBJ2-5|TRBD2|TRBV9
CASSPQGVAGFRKETQYF
TGTGCCAGCAGCCCACAAGGAGTAGCGGGATTTAGGAAAGAGACCCAGTACTTC
>NA|TRBJ2-5|NA|TRBV18
CASSGRDTGDETQYF
TGTGCCAGCTCAGGAAGGGACACTGGCGACGAGACCCAGTACTTC
>few|TRBJ2-7|TRBD1|TRBV19
CASSIRDRDYEQYF
TGTGCCAGTAGTATCCGGGACAGGGACTACGAGCAGTACTTC
>NA|TRBJ1-5|TRBD1|TRBV6-5
CASSYNRGNNQPQHF
TGTGCCAGCAGTTACAACAGGGGGAACAATCAGCCCCAGCATTTT
>few|TRBJ1-2|NA|TRBV27
CASSFGIGGSGYTF
TGTGCCAGCAGTTTCGGGATCGGTGGGTCGGGCTACACCTTC
>NA|TRBJ2-1|TRBD1|TRBV7-9
CASSLTGTGVSNEQFF
TGTGCCAGCAGCTTAACCGGGACAGGGGTAAGCAATGAGCAGTTCTTC
>NA|TRBJ1-5|TRBD1|TRBV9
CASSATGEINQPQHF
TGTGCCAGCAGCGCAACAGGGGAAATAAATCAGCCCCAGCATTTT
>NA|TRBJ1-4|NA|TRBV19
CASSIRGEKLFF
TGTGCCAGTAGCATACGGGGGGAAAAACTGTTTTTT
>NA|TRBJ2-5|NA|TRBV7-2
CASSPGSSGKTQYF
TGTGCCAGCAGCCCAGGAAGTAGCGGCAAGACCCAGTACTTC
>NA|TRBJ1-6|NA|TRBV9
CASSTNIGQGGNSPLHF
TGTGCCAGCAGCACCAACATAGGGCAGGGTGGTAATTCACCCCTCCACTTT
>NA|TRBJ2-7|TRBD1|TRBV29-1
CSVEEPGQPSYEQYF
TGCAGCGTTGAAGAACCGGGACAGCCCTCCTACGAGCAGTACTTC
>NA|TRBJ2-7|NA|TRBV19
CASTQGGSYEQYF
TGTGCCAGTACACAGGGTGGCTCCTACGAGCAGTACTTC
>NA|TRBJ2-7|NA|TRBV5-1
CASSSRANSYEQYF
TGCGCCAGCAGCTCCAGGGCGAACTCCTACGAGCAGTACTTC
>NA|TRBJ1-4|NA|TRBV18
CASSLVGQLNEKLFF
TGTGCCAGCTCACTCGTCGGACAGCTTAATGAAAAACTGTTTTTT
>NA|TRBJ2-7|TRBD2|TRBV11-2
CASSLGPSGTSGSYEQYF
TGTGCCAGCAGCTTAGGCCCGTCCGGGACTAGCGGGTCCTACGAGCAGTACTTC
>NA|TRBJ2-7|TRBD2|TRBV9
CASSVGGLAGDEQYF
TGTGCCAGCAGCGTAGGGGGACTAGCGGGAGACGAGCAGTACTTC
>NA|TRBJ2-2|TRBD1|TRBV4-2
CASSRTGNTGELFF
TGTGCCAGCAGCCGGACAGGGAACACCGGGGAGCTGTTTTTT
>NA|TRBJ2-3|TRBD2|TRBV2
CASRKSRTLAARTDTQYF
TGTGCCAGCAGAAAATCTCGAACACTAGCGGCGCGCACAGATACGCAGTATTTT
>NA|TRBJ1-5|TRBD1|TRBV2
CASSQGQYNQPQHF
TGTGCCAGCAGTCAGGGACAGTACAATCAGCCCCAGCATTTT
>NA|TRBJ2-7|TRBD1|TRBV2
CASSDGTGSYEQYF
TGTGCCAGCAGTGACGGGACAGGGTCCTACGAGCAGTACTTC
>NA|TRBJ1-5|TRBD1|TRBV7-2
CASSLGRGNNQPQHF
TGTGCCAGCAGCTTAGGCAGGGGGAACAATCAGCCCCAGCATTTT
>once|TRBJ2-5|NA|TRBV5-4
CASSLRQGMETQYF
TGTGCCAGCAGCTTGAGGCAGGGAATGGAGACCCAGTACTTC
>NA|TRBJ2-7|TRBD2|TRBV5-6
CASSPAGAYEQYF
TGTGCCAGCAGCCCAGCGGGGGCCTACGAGCAGTACTTC
>NA|TRBJ1-1|NA|TRBV5-4
CASSLDFVSDTEAFF
TGTGCCAGCAGCTTGGATTTCGTTTCGGACACTGAAGCTTTCTTT
>NA|TRBJ1-1|TRBD1|TRBV4-1
CASSPYSTGEVNTEAFF
TGCGCCAGCAGCCCCTATTCGACAGGGGAGGTTAACACTGAAGCTTTCTTT
>NA|TRBJ2-7|NA|TRBV29-1
CSVEDLTSYEQYF
TGCAGCGTTGAAGATCTAACGAGCTACGAGCAGTACTTC
>NA|TRBJ2-7|TRBD2|TRBV14
CASSQVGLASYEQYF
TGTGCCAGCAGCCAAGTGGGACTAGCCTCCTACGAGCAGTACTTC
>once|TRBJ2-2|NA|TRBV2
CASSYSTTGELFF
TGTGCCAGCAGTTACAGCACCACCGGGGAGCTGTTTTTT
>NA|TRBJ1-2|TRBD1|TRBV28
CASHDRGLMGYTF
TGTGCCAGCCACGACAGGGGGCTGATGGGCTACACCTTC
>NA|TRBJ1-4|NA|TRBV6-5
CATAPPTATNEKLFF
TGTGCCACCGCGCCGCCGACAGCAACTAATGAAAAACTGTTTTTT
>NA|TRBJ2-2|TRBD1|TRBV2
CASSRTGNPGELFF
TGTGCCAGCAGTAGGACAGGGAACCCCGGGGAGCTGTTTTTT